One and the same sample provided the 7 T cell receptor beta chains below, sequenced in a study of cytomegalovirus exposure and HLA in healthy donors. A multiplex PCR was run with 60 Vbeta primers and 13 Jbeta primers. Clones were read by immunoSEQ multiplex PCR, and TCRdb kept only the in-frame ones, dropping some. Of about 130,000 clones detected, more than 75% appear once; the ten largest clones hold about 1.5%. The sample taken for sequencing was PBMCs. These TCRs come from a female donor in good health and CMV-seronegative.

Here the CDR3 DNA reads TGCGCCAGCAGCAGGGACAGCACGAACACTGAAGCTTTCTTT. This encodes CASSRDSTNTEAFF. The chain uses TRBV5-1 and TRBJ1-1, with 7 bases lining up with TRBD1. Trimming took 4 bases from V and 1 from J; bases not matched to a gene: 4. This CDR3 has 14 residues. Germline V CDR1 and CDR2: SGHRS, YFSETQ.

The chain is built from TRBV4-3 and TRBJ2-1, with unresolved D. This CDR3 comprises 16 residues. V lost 3 bases to trimming and J lost 2 bases, with 14 bases between them. Germline lookup yields CDR1 LGHNA and CDR2 YSLEER. CDR3 region: CASSHNSPPPYNEQFF. The CDR3 DNA follows: TGCGCCAGCAGCCATAATAGCCCTCCTCCCTACAATGAGCAGTTCTTC.

V is TRBV10-3 and J is TRBJ2-5; perhaps TRBD1 as D (5 bases). Looked up from germline, CDR1 is ENHRY and CDR2 is SYGVKD. The CDR3 consists of 15 residues. Trimming stripped 2 bases from V and 1 base from J, with 11 bases between. CDR3 sequence: CAISEQGRTQETQYF. CDR3 DNA sequence: TGTGCCATCAGTGAGCAGGGCAGAACCCAAGAGACCCAGTACTTC.

The sample holds one count of this clone. The chain employs TRBV30 and TRBJ2-1; possibly TRBD2 for D (6 bases). V lost 4 bases and J lost 10, with 17 bases in between. This CDR3 has 13 residues. From germline, CDR1 is GTSNPN and CDR2 SVGIG (reference sequence). Here the CDR3 reads CAWTQPLRGEQFF. The CDR3 bases are TGTGCCTGGACCCAACCCCTCCGGGGGGAGCAGTTCTTC.

The V and J genes are TRBV5-6 and TRBJ2-5, with D tentatively TRBD1 (5 bases). The length of the CDR3 is 15 residues. V lost 4 bases and J 6 bases, leaving 19 bases between the germline ends. Germline CDR1 is SGHDT and CDR2 is YYEEEE. The CDR3 here is CASSTDNTAPKTQYF. The CDR3 DNA is TGTGCCAGCAGCACGGACAACACTGCTCCGAAGACCCAGTACTTC.

The rearrangement links TRBV29-1 to TRBJ2-7, with 7 bases lining up with TRBD2. CDR1 and CDR2 (germline): SQVTM, ANQGSEA. The V and J ends lost 7 bases and 5 bases, in that order; junction bases with no gene match: 11. The length of the CDR3 is 13 residues. CDR3 protein: CSARGGRIHEQYF. For the CDR3, the DNA is TGCAGCGCGAGGGGAGGGAGAATTCACGAGCAGTACTTC.

The chain combines TRBV28 with TRBJ1-3; D is undetermined. Deletions cut 3 bases from V and 12 bases from J, with 9 bases between. The CDR3 runs to 11 residues. Germline V gives CDR1 MDHEN, CDR2 SYDVKM. The DNA of the CDR3 is TGTGCCAGCAGTTTTGCCGGCGGCATATATTTT. This codes for CASSFAGGIYF.